The T cell receptor beta chain described here comes from a study of T-cell reconstitution after alpha-beta-depleted transplantation in children. Between the trimmed V and J ends, which lost 4 bases and 3 bases, there was a span of 28 bases. The CDR3 consists of 19 residues. Germline CDR1 reads DFQATT; CDR2 reads SNEGSKA (reference sequence). The TCRbeta library was prepared with unique molecular identifiers. TCRdb re-called the PCR reads through MiXCR, storing one row per CDR3 protein. The sample has some 500,000 distinct CDR3 sequences, about 30% seen once. This rearrangement joins TRBV20-1 to TRBJ2-1, with D perhaps TRBD1 or TRBD2 (5 bases each). This specimen was PBMCs from the stem cell graft donor, taken from the stem cell graft. The receptor was derived from a human donor who donated a stem cell graft to a child with aplastic anemia. The CDR3 spells CSANGGIIRETYNYNEQFF. CDR3 in DNA: TGCAGTGCTAACGGAGGTATAATCAGGGAGACTTACAACTACAATGAGCAGTTCTTC.